The 9 T cell receptor beta chains presented below share a single source sample, sequenced in a study of a mutant IDH1 vaccine in newly diagnosed glioma. Clones were read by immunoSEQ multiplex PCR, and TCRdb kept only the in-frame ones, dropping some. Of about 20,000 clones listed, approximately 82% are singletons. Their antigens remain unidentified. Sample time point: week 23, last vaccination. Doses comprised 300 ug of mutant IDH1 20-mer peptide each, plus topical imiquimod. The starting material was PBMCs, obtained from a glioma patient whose treatment included an IDH1 peptide vaccine. The receptors were gathered from a man aged 25 to 40 with glioma.

V and J are TRBV5-1 and TRBJ1-2; 10 nucleotides agree with TRBD1. The CDR3 extends over 17 amino acids. The germline gives CDR1 SGHRS, CDR2 YFSETQ. V lost 2 bases to trimming and J lost 4 bases; unmatched junction nucleotides: 11. The CDR3 DNA follows: TGCGCCAGCAGCTTAAAGGACAGGGGGTCCGATTTCTATGGCTACACCTTC. Its translation is CASSLKDRGSDFYGYTF.

This rearrangement joins TRBV18 to TRBJ2-1; 7 bases line up with TRBD2. CDR3 size: 17 residues. The V and J ends lost 3 bases and 8 bases, in that order; junction bases with no gene match: 16. Looked up from germline, CDR1 is KGHSH and CDR2 is LQKENI. CDR3 protein: CASSPNSRDWGGDEQFF. The CDR3 bases are TGTGCCAGCTCACCTAACTCCCGGGACTGGGGGGGAGATGAGCAGTTCTTC.

This chain joins TRBV5-1 and TRBJ2-1; D possibly corresponds to TRBD2 (7 bases). Trimming left V 0 bases short and J 8 bases short, with 18 bases between. This CDR3 spans 16 amino acids. Germline CDR1 reads SGHRS; CDR2 reads YFSETQ. CDR3 in amino acids: CASSLAAEGGGYEQFF. In nucleotides, the CDR3 is TGCGCCAGCAGCTTGGCAGCGGAGGGGGGGGGCTATGAGCAGTTCTTC.

The CDR3 DNA reads TGTGCCAGCAGTGGTAGCGGGAGCGAGCAGTACTTC. Protein: CASSGSGSEQYF. The chain is built from TRBV2 and TRBJ2-7, with 9 bases that match TRBD2. Trimming at V came to 4 bases and at J to 6 bases, leaving 1 base not matched to a gene. CDR1 and CDR2 from the germline V gene are SNHLY and FYNNEI. The CDR3 is made up of 12 amino acids. Looking up the rest from reference TRBV2 and TRBJ2-7 gives the full variable domain: EPEVTQTPSHQVTQMGQEVILRCVPISNHLYFYWYRQILGQKVEFLVSFYNNEISEKSEIFDDQFSVERPDGSNFTLKIRSTKLEDSAMYFCASSGSGSEQYFGPGTRLTVT.

This chain joins TRBV6-4 and TRBJ2-1; D may be TRBD1 (5 bases). Trimming stripped 4 bases from V and 7 bases from J, with 17 bases between. This CDR3 region has 15 residues. CDR1 is MRHNA and CDR2 is SNTAGT in the germline V gene. The CDR3: CASSVEPSRVNEQFF. DNA of the CDR3: TGTGCCAGCAGTGTCGAGCCTTCCAGGGTTAATGAGCAGTTCTTC.

This sequence joins TRBV19 and TRBJ2-5, with 7 bases lining up with TRBD1. V lost 1 base to trimming and J lost 0 bases; unmatched junction nucleotides: 2. This CDR3 spans 15 amino acids. The germline V gene has CDR1 LNHDA and CDR2 SQIVND (reference sequence). CDR3 amino acids: CASSIVRGHQETQYF. CDR3 bases: TGTGCCAGTAGTATAGTAAGGGGGCACCAAGAGACCCAGTACTTC.

The chain uses TRBV7-2 and TRBJ2-2; D gene unclear. Trimming cost V 5 bases and J 3 bases, with 19 bases left between them. CDR1 and CDR2 from the germline V gene are SGHTA and FQGNSA. The CDR3 runs to 17 residues. The CDR3 DNA sequence: TGTGCCAGCAGCCAAGGACCCGGACCGACTCACACCGGGGAGCTGTTTTTT. It translates to CASSQGPGPTHTGELFF.

The chain links TRBV5-1 to TRBJ1-2, with 10 bases identical to TRBD1. The CDR3 spans 14 residues. The V segment lost 4 bases and the J segment 5 bases; nucleotides outside the gene matches: 5. Per the germline V gene, CDR1 is SGHRS and CDR2 is YFSETQ. Here the CDR3 reads CASSAGTGVYGYTF. The CDR3 region has the DNA TGCGCCAGCAGCGCCGGGACAGGGGTTTATGGCTACACCTTC.

This chain connects TRBV30 to TRBJ2-7, with 10 bases matching TRBD1. CDR3 length: 16 residues. Germline V gene lookup returns CDR1 GTSNPN and CDR2 SVGIG (reference sequence). J lost 6 bases, V lost 5 bases, and 16 bases had no gene match. CDR3 residues: CAWGGTRQGAWGEQYF. The DNA for the CDR3 is TGTGCCTGGGGAGGGACTCGACAGGGGGCGTGGGGCGAGCAGTACTTC.